Listed below are T cell receptor beta chains from one sample, sequenced in a study of CD8+ T cells in alopecia areata. Using immunoSEQ multiplex PCR, the repertoire was profiled, and TCRdb retains in-frame clones only, with some absent. This sample carries over 120,000 clones, 45% to 65% of them seen once, and the ten largest clones take approximately 16%. The specimen was CD8+ T cells sorted from blood, collected at week 4, from a patient treated with tofacitinib. These receptor sequences come from a human donor with alopecia areata. Both conserved end residues are part of each CDR3. D genes are given only for firm matches.

D gene | V gene | CDR3 protein
- | TRBV10-3 | CAIGVIASRPYEQYF
- | TRBV30 | CACKQGLNEQYF
- | TRBV19 | CASSPAGGAEKLFF
TRBD1 | TRBV18 | CASSPKDRDGYGYTF
- | TRBV7-2 | CASRPNSDNEKLFF
TRBD1 | TRBV19 | CASSSTGYAEAFF
- | TRBV4-1 | CATRTSVRSTEAFF
- | TRBV7-3 | CASSSSTGRGETQYF
TRBD2 | TRBV7-9 | CASSLDRLAGTYEQYF
- | TRBV27 | CASSLSPDSYEQYF
- | TRBV6-6 | CASSSSLAPYEQYF
- | TRBV6-6 | CASSNYEQYF
- | TRBV5-6 | CASSMTAVAQYF
- | TRBV7-9 | CASSYPPGGELFF
TRBD1 | TRBV11-2 | CASSFGTGSYEQYF
- | TRBV5-6 | CASSLRPDTQYF
- | TRBV30 | CAWSVANEQYF
- | TRBV5-8 | CASSLGVYEQYF
- | TRBV27 | CASSLGSVNQPQHF
- | TRBV13 | CASSLGRDTGELFF
- | TRBV6-5 | CASKGRKEKLFF
- | TRBV5-6 | CASSSPGGSYEQYF
- | TRBV6-5 | CASTSEGYDTGELFF
- | TRBV5-6 | CASTLPDGQEQYF
- | TRBV4-2 | CASSQERRGPMETQYF
- | TRBV4-2 | CASSLLLGGSTDTQYF
- | TRBV27 | CASSTGLGEQYF
TRBD1 | TRBV5-1 | CASRPTGEDTIYF